This T cell receptor (beta chain) was captured in a study of CD8 T cells in Susac syndrome. To note about this clonotype: The antigen is not known.

About 0.45 to 1 ug RNA was reverse transcribed with random hexamers. Across 54 Vbeta and 13 Jbeta, TCR beta CDR3 was amplified with immunoSEQ multiplex PCR. TCRdb re-analysed the immunoSEQ multiplex PCR reads in MiXCR, keeping a single row per CDR3 protein. Here the sample spans some 160,000 distinct CDR3 sequences, approximately 96% being singletons. CD8+ and CD4+ T cells circulating in blood were sequenced for TCR beta. This CDR3 is 11 amino acids long. Germline values: CDR1 LNHDA, CDR2 SQIVND (reference sequence). V lost 6 bases to trimming and J lost 0 bases, with 0 bases between them. Overall study findings and caveats: TCR sequencing and HLA analysis covered a relatively small number of individuals.

Sequencing was carried out using CD8+ T cells from PBMCs. The chain carries TRBV19 and TRBJ1-3; no clear D. The sequence came from a human donor with multiple sclerosis. The CDR3: CASSSGNTIYF. CDR3 in DNA: TGTGCCAGTAGCTCTGGAAACACCATATATTTT.